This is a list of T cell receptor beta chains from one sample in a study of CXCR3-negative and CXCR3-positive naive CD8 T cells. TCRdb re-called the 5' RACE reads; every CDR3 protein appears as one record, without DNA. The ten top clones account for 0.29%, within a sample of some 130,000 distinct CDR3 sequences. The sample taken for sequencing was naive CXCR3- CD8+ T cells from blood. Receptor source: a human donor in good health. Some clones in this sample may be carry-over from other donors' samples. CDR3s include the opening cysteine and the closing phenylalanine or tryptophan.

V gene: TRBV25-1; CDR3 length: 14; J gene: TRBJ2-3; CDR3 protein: CASSEGSGTDTQYF
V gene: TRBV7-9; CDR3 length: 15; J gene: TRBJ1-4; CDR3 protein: CASSPVQNGNEKLFF
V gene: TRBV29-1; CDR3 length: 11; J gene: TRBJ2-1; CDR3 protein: CSVPEDTEQFF
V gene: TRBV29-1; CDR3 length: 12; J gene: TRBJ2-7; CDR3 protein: CSVALSPYEQYF
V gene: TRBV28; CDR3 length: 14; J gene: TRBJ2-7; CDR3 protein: CASRPGRSSYEQYF
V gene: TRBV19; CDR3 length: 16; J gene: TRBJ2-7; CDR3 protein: CASSIDQATAAYEQYF
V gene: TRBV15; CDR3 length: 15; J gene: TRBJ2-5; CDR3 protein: CATSRDNRVLETQYF
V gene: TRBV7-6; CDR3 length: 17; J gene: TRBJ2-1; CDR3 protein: CASSSPSRTFSYNEQFF
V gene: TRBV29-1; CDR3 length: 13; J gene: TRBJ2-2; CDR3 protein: CSVEGGNTGELFF
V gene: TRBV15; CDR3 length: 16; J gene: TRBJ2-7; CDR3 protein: CATSRAPGTNPYEQYF
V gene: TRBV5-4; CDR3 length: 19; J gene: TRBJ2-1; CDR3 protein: CASSLGGWTGGLFYNEQFF
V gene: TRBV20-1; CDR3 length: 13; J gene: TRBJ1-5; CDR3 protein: CSAEGRFNQPQHF
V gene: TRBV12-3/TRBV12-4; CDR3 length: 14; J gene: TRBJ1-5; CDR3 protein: CASSSQGTNQPQHF
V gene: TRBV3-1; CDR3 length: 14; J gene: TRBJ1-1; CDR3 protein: CASSQLRGHTEAFF
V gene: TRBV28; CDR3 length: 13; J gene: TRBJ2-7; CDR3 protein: CASSGTGSYEQYF
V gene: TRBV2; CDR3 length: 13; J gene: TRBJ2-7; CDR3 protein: CASSRLGNYEQYF
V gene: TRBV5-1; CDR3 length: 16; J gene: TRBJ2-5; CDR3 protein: CASSLEAREGPETQYF
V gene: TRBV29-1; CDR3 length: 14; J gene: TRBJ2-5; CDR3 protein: CSVEQANEGETQYF
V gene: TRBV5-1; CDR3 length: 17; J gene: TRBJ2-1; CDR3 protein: CASSLVGLASSYNEQFF
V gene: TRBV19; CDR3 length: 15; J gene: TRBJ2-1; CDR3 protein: CASSRGGRSDNEQFF
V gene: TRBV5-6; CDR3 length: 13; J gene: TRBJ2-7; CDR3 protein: CASSLQSRYEQYF
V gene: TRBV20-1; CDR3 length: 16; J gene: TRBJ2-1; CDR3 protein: CNAEQPQSNSYNEQFF
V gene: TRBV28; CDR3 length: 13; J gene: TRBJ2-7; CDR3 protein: CASSTGRAYEQYF
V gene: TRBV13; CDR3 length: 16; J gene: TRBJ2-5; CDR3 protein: CASSLTTSPREETQYF
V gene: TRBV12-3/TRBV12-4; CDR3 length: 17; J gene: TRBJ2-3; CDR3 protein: CASRPTSGRPPGFTQYF
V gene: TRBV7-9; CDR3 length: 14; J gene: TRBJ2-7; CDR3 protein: CASSWRDSPYEQYF
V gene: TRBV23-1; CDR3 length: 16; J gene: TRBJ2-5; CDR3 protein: CASSQDQGLYQETQYF
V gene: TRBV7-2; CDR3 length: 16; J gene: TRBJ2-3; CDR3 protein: CASSLSGIRDTDTQYF
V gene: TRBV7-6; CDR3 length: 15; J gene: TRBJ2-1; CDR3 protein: CASSQGQGYLDEQFF
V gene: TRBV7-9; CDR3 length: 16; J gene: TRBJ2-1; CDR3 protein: CASSPPSGTPYNEQFF
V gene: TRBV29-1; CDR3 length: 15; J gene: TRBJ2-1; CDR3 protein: CSVEGSARSYNEQFF
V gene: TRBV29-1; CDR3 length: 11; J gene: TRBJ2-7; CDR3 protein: CSVVEPYEQYF
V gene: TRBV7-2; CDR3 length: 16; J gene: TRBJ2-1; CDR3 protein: CASSIITSGAYNEQFF
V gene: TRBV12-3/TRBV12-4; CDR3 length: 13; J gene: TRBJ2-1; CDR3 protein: CASSGTSGGEQFF
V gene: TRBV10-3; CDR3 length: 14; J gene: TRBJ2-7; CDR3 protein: CAISQAGGPQEQYF
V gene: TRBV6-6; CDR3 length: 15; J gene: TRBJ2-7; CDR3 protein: CASTSGGGIPREQYF
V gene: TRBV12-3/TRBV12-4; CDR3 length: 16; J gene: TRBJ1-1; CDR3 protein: CASSQSHRDSNTEAFF
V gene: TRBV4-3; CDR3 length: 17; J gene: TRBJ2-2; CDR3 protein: CASSQDRSGPYTGELFF
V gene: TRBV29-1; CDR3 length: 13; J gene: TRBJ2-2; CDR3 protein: CSVVVSGTGELFF
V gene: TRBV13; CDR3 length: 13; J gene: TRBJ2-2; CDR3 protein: CASSTSNTGELFF